This TCR beta chain appears in the sequencing data of a study of blood T cell repertoires in COVID-19. Whole-study context: COVID-19 samples from acute and convalescent phases originated in the United States, Italy and Spain. The analysed material was cDNA or gDNA that came from T cells, B-cell-depleted T cells, or PBMCs.

Germline-derived CDR1 and CDR2 are SGHDN and FVKESK. This CDR3 comprises 15 residues. V shed 1 base and J shed 1 base, with 10 bases lying between them. In the original workflow: Reference gene primer amplification gave estimated nucleated cell counts. The protocol was immunoSEQ multiplex PCR, while the TCRdb copy is restricted to in-frame clones and leaves out a portion. V and J calls and clone size are as listed in that table; D and trimming were resolved from the DNA. The sample lists just over 95,000 clones, 82% occurring once. The TCR originated in a man aged 80 or over with acute or convalescent COVID-19. The sample consisted of peripheral blood. The chain is built from TRBV14 and TRBJ1-1; the D is unclear. The CDR3 DNA sequence: TGTGCCAGCAGCCAAGGCGGAGGCGCGAACACTGAAGCTTTCTTT. Its protein is CASSQGGGANTEAFF.